Listed below are T cell receptor beta chains from one sample, sequenced in a study of blood T cell repertoires in COVID-19. Assay: immunoSEQ multiplex PCR; the TCRdb copy retains only in-frame clones and omits some. The data show around 390,000 clones, just under 90% seen once. The specimen was PBMCs or T cells enriched from blood (not recorded which). The receptor source for this set is a woman aged 50 to 65 who had recovered from COVID-19. CDR3s leave out the opening cysteine and the closing phenylalanine or tryptophan. Clone size is given for some rows only: seen once, a few or many times, or a class if the clone is expanded.

V,size,CDR3
TRBV28,NA,ASSLDPRGNRGVYEQY
TRBV18,NA,ASSVDSNTEAF
TRBV28,NA,ASRDRDRNTQETQY
TRBV3-1/TRBV3-2,NA,ASSRGPGGMNTEAF
TRBV15,NA,ATSRASGTVVYGYT
TRBV2,NA,ASSVTTSGYT
TRBV4-2,NA,ASSQAQRGNTGELF
TRBV19,NA,ASTVNTEAF
TRBV5-4,NA,ASSLAGSGGPLGAQY
TRBV7-9,NA,ASSSENTGELF
TRBV25-1,NA,ASSEMKGYYGYT
TRBV5-1,NA,ASSLAGGNQPQH
TRBV18,NA,ASSPGQPYEQY
TRBV2,NA,ASRLTSGGPNNEQF
TRBV28,NA,ASSSGPYEQY
TRBV21-1,NA,ASSKSHEQF
TRBV7-2,NA,ASSLGLAGHTDTQY
TRBV27,NA,ASSLDRRLAGRWGISDTQY
TRBV3-1/TRBV3-2,NA,ASSPGTKGYT
TRBV19,NA,ASSIRVGGNQPQH
TRBV2,NA,ASSPRMNTEAF
TRBV7-2,few,ASRLRGQGARGTEAF
TRBV9,NA,ASSVVASGGLTDTQY
TRBV30,NA,AWRGTGAATNTQY
TRBV18,NA,ASSLSWTGSSYEQY
TRBV19,NA,ASSRSPGLAGGSDTQY
TRBV6-5,NA,ASSLQGNYNSPLH
TRBV4-1,NA,ASSLDRDPTNEKLF
TRBV2,NA,ASSVQGGNTGELF
TRBV3-1/TRBV3-2,NA,ASSHLEVGTEAF
TRBV2,NA,ASSLIRGKGYGYT
TRBV5-1,NA,ASSPLEGYTEAF
TRBV18,NA,ASSPDSYEQY
TRBV30,NA,AWSVKGAVEQY
TRBV4-2,NA,ASSLRTEEPFQAF
TRBV13,once,ASNHRRDRGRGLHGYT
TRBV29-1,NA,SVRTGDLQGYT
TRBV3-1/TRBV3-2,NA,ASSPSTLNTEAF
TRBV10-3,NA,AIRLTGSSYEQY
TRBV5-4,NA,ASWGGSEDTQY
TRBV28,NA,ASSFGSRGEQY
TRBV5-1,few,ASSLYSSNYNEQF
TRBV19,NA,ASSTWTVGNQPQH
TRBV9,NA,ASSVGVPGQGGSPLH
TRBV7-2,once,ASSLVAVGAPF